This T cell receptor beta chain was captured by sequencing in a study of blood T cell repertoires in COVID-19. Overall study: Samples came from the United States, Italy and Spain, spanning acute and convalescent COVID-19. Sample material is recorded as cDNA or gDNA derived from T cells, B-cell-depleted T cells, or PBMCs.

Germline V gene sequence: CDR1 SGDLS, CDR2 YYNGEE. The junction had 18 bases not matched to a gene; V was cut back by 2 bases and J by 12 bases. The CDR3 loop spans 16 amino acids. Original data processing: It was from reference gene primer amplification that nucleated cell counts were estimated. The table came from immunoSEQ multiplex PCR; TCRdb's copy has only in-frame clones and leaves some out. V, J and clone size were drawn from that table, and D and trimming were deduced from the DNA. The sample includes 250,000 to 300,000 clones, roughly 90% of them seen just once. This sequence joins TRBV9 and TRBJ1-2; 8 nucleotides align to TRBD1. Sequenced input: peripheral blood. This TCR was sampled from a man aged 45 to 65 with acute or convalescent COVID-19. CDR3 nucleotide sequence: TGTGCCAGCAGCGTTACTCAGGGGACAGGTTCCGTCGGTGACACCTTC. It translates to CASSVTQGTGSVGDTF.